This TCR beta chain was identified during a study of blood T cell repertoires in COVID-19. The protocol was immunoSEQ multiplex PCR, while the TCRdb copy is restricted to in-frame clones and leaves out a portion. This sample has roughly 260,000 clones, with roughly 82% found just once. The germline CDR1 and CDR2 sequences are LNHDA and SQIVND (reference sequence). The CDR3 extends over 13 amino acids. Trimming pared 6 bases from V and 7 bases from J, leaving 12 bases between. The TCR was taken from a woman between 65 and 79 years old with acute or convalescent COVID-19. The V call is TRBV19, the J call TRBJ1-4, with D possibly being TRBD1 (5 bases). The sample was peripheral blood. The DNA of the CDR3 is TGTGCCAGTAGGACAGACAGAAGTGAAAAACTGTTTTTT. As protein: CASRTDRSEKLFF.